The entry that follows covers one T cell receptor beta chain sequence. Germline CDR1 reads SGHTA; CDR2 reads FQGNSA. Trimming cost V 5 bases and J 2 bases, with 17 bases left between them. The CDR3 is 16 amino acids. Timing groups of about 4 and about 12 weeks for second doses were pooled. The sample belongs to a study of T cell responses to AZD1222 COVID-19 vaccine. Libraries were prepared by immunoSEQ multiplex PCR; TCRdb keeps only in-frame clonotypes and omits some of them. Of fewer than 110,000 clones listed, roughly nine tenths are singletons. This specimen was peripheral blood, taken 28 days after the second AZD1222 dose. The chain links TRBV7-2 to TRBJ2-3, with a possible D match to TRBD2 (7 bases). The source is an adult who received the AZD1222 COVID-19 vaccine. CDR3 bases: TGTGCCAGCAGCCGTGGAGGGGGGGTCCACACAGATACGCAGTATTTT. Protein: CASSRGGGVHTDTQYF.